The rows below give T cell receptor beta chains drawn from one sample of a study of early T cells in non-severe SARS-CoV-2 infection. Via MiXCR, TCRdb re-called the 5' RACE reads, giving one row per CDR3 protein. The data show approximately 97,000 distinct CDR3 sequences, with over 10% seen just once and approximately 6.4% held by the top ten. The specimen was whole blood. The receptors here all came from an adult who was a healthcare worker with PCR-confirmed SARS-CoV-2 infection or an uninfected control (not recorded which). CDR3s include the opening cysteine and the closing phenylalanine or tryptophan. A D gene is named only where the DNA matches it firmly. Size is omitted from some rows. Given values are once, few, many or a class for expanded clones.

J gene | D gene | clone size | V gene | CDR3 protein | CDR3 DNA
TRBJ2-4 | . | many | TRBV20-1 | CSASNPEGENIQYF | TGCAGTGCTAGTAATCCGGAAGGCGAAAACATTCAGTACTTC
TRBJ2-1 | TRBD2 | . | TRBV28 | CASSSPSGGTREQFF | TGTGCCAGCAGTTCGCCTTCGGGAGGGACCAGGGAGCAGTTCTTC
TRBJ2-7 | . | many | TRBV10-2 | CASSPGGENYEQYF | TGCGCCAGCAGCCCAGGAGGGGAAAACTACGAGCAGTACTTC
TRBJ2-7 | TRBD2 | many | TRBV4-1 | CASSPQAGPARAGLAEQYF | TGCGCCAGCAGCCCACAAGCGGGACCCGCCCGAGCGGGGCTGGCCGAGCAGTACTTC
TRBJ2-6 | . | . | TRBV5-1 | CASRTGDGANVLTF | TGCGCCAGCAGGACAGGAGATGGGGCCAACGTCCTGACTTTC
TRBJ2-6 | TRBD1 | many | TRBV12-3/TRBV12-4 | CASSPTGAHSSGANVLTF | TGTGCCAGCAGCCCAACAGGGGCCCATAGCTCTGGGGCCAACGTCCTGACTTTC
TRBJ2-6 | TRBD1 | few | TRBV4-2 | CASSPWTGDGANVLTF | TGTGCCAGCAGCCCCTGGACAGGGGATGGGGCCAACGTCCTGACTTTC
TRBJ2-7 | . | . | TRBV7-2 | CASSPQQEGAQYF | TGTGCCAGCAGCCCACAACAGGAGGGTGCGCAGTACTTC
TRBJ2-1 | . | . | TRBV29-1 | CSVPTTRSYNEQFF | TGCAGCGTCCCGACTACTCGCTCCTACAATGAGCAGTTCTTC
TRBJ1-1 | . | many | TRBV5-5 | CASSLVYRRYTEAFF | TGTGCCAGCAGCTTGGTTTACAGGAGATACACTGAAGCTTTCTTT
TRBJ2-3 | . | many | TRBV10-3 | CAISEIGLARDTQYF | TGTGCCATCAGTGAGATCGGGCTAGCAAGAGATACGCAGTATTTT
TRBJ2-2 | TRBD2 | many | TRBV27 | CASSLGLAGITGELFF | TGTGCCAGCAGTTTAGGACTAGCGGGGATAACCGGGGAGCTGTTTTTT
TRBJ2-5 | TRBD1 | few | TRBV30 | CAWSGGGEETQYF | TGTGCCTGGAGTGGAGGGGGCGAGGAGACCCAGTACTTC
TRBJ1-4 | . | . | TRBV10-2 | CASSESYSWGHLNEKLFF | TGCGCCAGCAGTGAGTCCTACTCATGGGGACACTTAAATGAAAAACTGTTTTTT
TRBJ1-2 | . | . | TRBV20-1 | CSASGSHGYTF | TGCAGTGCTTCGGGTTCTCATGGCTACACCTTC
TRBJ2-6 | TRBD1 | many | TRBV2 | CASSPTLNFDRGLGGANVLTF | TGTGCCAGCAGCCCAACCCTCAACTTCGACAGGGGGCTAGGAGGGGCCAACGTCCTGACTTTC